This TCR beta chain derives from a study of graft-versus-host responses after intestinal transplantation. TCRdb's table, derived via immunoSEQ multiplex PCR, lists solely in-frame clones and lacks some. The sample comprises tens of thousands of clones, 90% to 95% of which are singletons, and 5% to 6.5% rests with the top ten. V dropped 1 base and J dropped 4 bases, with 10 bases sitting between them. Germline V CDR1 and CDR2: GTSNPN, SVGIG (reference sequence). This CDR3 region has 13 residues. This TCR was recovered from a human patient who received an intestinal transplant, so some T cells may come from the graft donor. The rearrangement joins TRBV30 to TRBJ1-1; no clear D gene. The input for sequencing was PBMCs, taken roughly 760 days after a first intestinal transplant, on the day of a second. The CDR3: CAWSGLGSTEAFF. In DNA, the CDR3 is TGTGCCTGGAGTGGCCTGGGGAGCACTGAAGCTTTCTTT.